The clone carrying this T cell receptor (beta chain) was observed a handful of times. Its antigen is still unknown. The data stem from a study of post-analysis software for immune sequencing data. Study details: Relapsing-remitting, secondary progressive and progressive-relapsing multiple sclerosis courses were included. The study, taken as a whole, reports: Multiple sclerosis was associated with a significant reduction in normalized Chao1 diversity relative to controls. Included in a set of four or five TRBV segments more frequent in patients than controls were TRBV5-6, TRBV5-1 and TRBV20-1.

From germline, CDR1 is SGHKS and CDR2 YYEKEE (reference sequence). The CDR3 runs to 12 residues. V lost 0 bases and J 5 bases, leaving 5 bases between the germline ends. Built from TCR beta cDNA, the libraries had unique molecular identifiers in them. There were roughly 0.9 to 10 million T cells, and about 500,000 cDNA molecules came from them. MiXCR, run by TCRdb on the PCR reads, gives a single entry per CDR3 protein. The sample records about 460,000 distinct CDR3 sequences, approximately 46% being singletons. Sequencing input: blood. The genes are TRBV5-5 and TRBJ2-5; unclear D gene. This TCR came from a girl aged 5 to 17 with multiple sclerosis. CDR3 in DNA: TGTGCCAGCAGCTTGGAACCGGAGACCCAGTACTTC. This codes for CASSLEPETQYF.